This TCR beta chain was captured by sequencing in a study of siplizumab effects on memory and regulatory T cells. Study-wide points: Alloreactive sequences from unstimulated CD4+ memory cells fell significantly with siplizumab.

Notes on this clone: Antigen: not known.

This table comes from immunoSEQ multiplex PCR, and its TCRdb copy is limited to in-frame clones, with some not included. Of tens of thousands of clones listed, approximately 88% are singletons. This CDR3 has 15 residues. J was trimmed by 6 bases and V by 3 bases; bases with no gene match: 11. Germline V gene sequence: CDR1 SGHAT, CDR2 FQNNGV. The chain couples TRBV11-2 to TRBJ2-7, with TRBD1 identical over 7 bases. The sequence was collected from a human donor in good health. Sequencing was performed on Tregs sorted from blood. The CDR3 bases are TGTGCCAGCAGCTTGGTCCGAGACAGGGTAGCCGAGCAGTACTTC. Its translation: CASSLVRDRVAEQYF.